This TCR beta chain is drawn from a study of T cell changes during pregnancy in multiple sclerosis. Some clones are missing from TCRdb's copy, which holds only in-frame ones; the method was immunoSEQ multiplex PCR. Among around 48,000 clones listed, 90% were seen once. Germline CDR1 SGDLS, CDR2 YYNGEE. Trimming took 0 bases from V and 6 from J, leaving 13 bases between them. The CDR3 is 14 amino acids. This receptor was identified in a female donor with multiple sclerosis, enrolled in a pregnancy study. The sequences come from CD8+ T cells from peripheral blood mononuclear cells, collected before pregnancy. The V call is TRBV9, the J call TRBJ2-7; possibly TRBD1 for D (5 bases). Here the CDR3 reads CASSVEGRAGEQYF. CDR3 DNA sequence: TGTGCCAGCAGCGTAGAGGGCAGGGCTGGCGAGCAGTACTTC. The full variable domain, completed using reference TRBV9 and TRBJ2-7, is DSGVTQTPKHLITATGQRVTLRCSPRSGDLSVYWYQQSLDQGLQFLIQYYNGEERAKGNILERFSAQQFPDLHSELNLSSLELGDSALYFCASSVEGRAGEQYFGPGTRLTVT.